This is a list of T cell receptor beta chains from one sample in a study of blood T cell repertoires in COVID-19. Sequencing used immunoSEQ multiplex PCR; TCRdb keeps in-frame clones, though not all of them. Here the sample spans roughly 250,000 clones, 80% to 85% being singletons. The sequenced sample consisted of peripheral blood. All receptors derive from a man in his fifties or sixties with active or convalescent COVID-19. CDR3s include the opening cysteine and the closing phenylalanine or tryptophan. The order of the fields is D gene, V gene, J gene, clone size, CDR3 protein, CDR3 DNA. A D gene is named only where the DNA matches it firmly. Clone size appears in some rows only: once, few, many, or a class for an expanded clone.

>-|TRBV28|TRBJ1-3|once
CASSLGGAVGNTIYF
TGTGCCAGCAGTTTGGGGGGGGCGGTGGGAAACACCATATATTTT
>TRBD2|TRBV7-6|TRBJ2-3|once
CASSPSGGGQGADTQYF
TGTGCCAGCAGCCCCTCCGGGGGGGGGCAAGGGGCAGATACGCAGTATTTT
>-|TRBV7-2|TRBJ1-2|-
CASSLWGGGLYGYTF
TGTGCCAGCAGCTTATGGGGGGGCGGATTATATGGCTACACCTTC
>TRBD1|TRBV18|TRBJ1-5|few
CASSGDSSNQPQHF
TGTGCCAGCTCGGGGGACAGTAGCAATCAGCCCCAGCATTTT
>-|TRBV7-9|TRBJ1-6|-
CASSNHGGNSPLHF
TGTGCCAGCAGCAACCACGGGGGAAATTCACCCCTCCACTTT
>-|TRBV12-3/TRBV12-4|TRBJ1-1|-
CASSLRGNTEAFF
TGTGCCAGCAGTTTAAGGGGGAACACTGAAGCTTTCTTT
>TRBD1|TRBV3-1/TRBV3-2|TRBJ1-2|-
CASSRDRDYGYTF
TGTGCCAGCAGCCGGGACAGAGATTATGGCTACACCTTC
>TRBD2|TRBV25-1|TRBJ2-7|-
CASSQAGSDEQYF
TGTGCCAGCAGTCAAGCGGGGAGTGACGAGCAGTACTTC
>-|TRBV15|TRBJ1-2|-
CATSRDLTGASYTF
TGTGCCACCAGCAGAGATCTAACGGGTGCGAGCTACACCTTC
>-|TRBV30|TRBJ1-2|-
CAWRLTSYTF
TGTGCCTGGCGACTGACCAGTTACACCTTC
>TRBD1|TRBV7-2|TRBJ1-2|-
CASVQGASNYGYTF
TGTGCCAGCGTACAGGGGGCTTCTAACTATGGCTACACCTTC
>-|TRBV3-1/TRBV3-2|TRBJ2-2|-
CASSWTRTNTGELFF
TGTGCCAGCAGTTGGACTCGCACGAACACCGGGGAGCTGTTTTTT
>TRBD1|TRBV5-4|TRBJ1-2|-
CASSSRTGDYGYTF
TGTGCCAGCAGCTCTCGGACAGGGGACTATGGCTACACCTTC